Detailed here is one T cell receptor beta chain. Antigen specificity is unknown. The treatment denotes: oral pan-JAK inhibitor, 5-10 mg twice daily. Sorting of PBMCs yielded the CD4+ and CD8+ T cells. In each case, RNA was isolated and then reverse transcribed into cDNA as the sequencing template. Profiled with immunoSEQ multiplex PCR; TCRdb holds only in-frame clones, not every one. The sample records about 190,000 clones, about three fifths being singletons. V lost 0 bases to trimming and J lost 2 bases, with 10 bases between them. The CDR3 runs to 15 residues. Germline V gene lookup returns CDR1 SGDLS and CDR2 YYNGEE. This sample was included in a study of CD8+ T cells in alopecia areata. Study-level findings and limits: In scalp, tofacitinib significantly decreased clonality and expanded CD8+ clones among the top 100.

The sample in question was CD4+ T cells sorted from blood, obtained at week 4, from a patient treated with tofacitinib. The source of this sequence is a human donor with alopecia areata. V gene TRBV9 combines with J gene TRBJ2-3; D remains unclear. CDR3 in amino acids: CASSVGGAITDTQYF. CDR3 bases: TGTGCCAGCAGCGTAGGAGGAGCCATCACAGATACGCAGTATTTT.